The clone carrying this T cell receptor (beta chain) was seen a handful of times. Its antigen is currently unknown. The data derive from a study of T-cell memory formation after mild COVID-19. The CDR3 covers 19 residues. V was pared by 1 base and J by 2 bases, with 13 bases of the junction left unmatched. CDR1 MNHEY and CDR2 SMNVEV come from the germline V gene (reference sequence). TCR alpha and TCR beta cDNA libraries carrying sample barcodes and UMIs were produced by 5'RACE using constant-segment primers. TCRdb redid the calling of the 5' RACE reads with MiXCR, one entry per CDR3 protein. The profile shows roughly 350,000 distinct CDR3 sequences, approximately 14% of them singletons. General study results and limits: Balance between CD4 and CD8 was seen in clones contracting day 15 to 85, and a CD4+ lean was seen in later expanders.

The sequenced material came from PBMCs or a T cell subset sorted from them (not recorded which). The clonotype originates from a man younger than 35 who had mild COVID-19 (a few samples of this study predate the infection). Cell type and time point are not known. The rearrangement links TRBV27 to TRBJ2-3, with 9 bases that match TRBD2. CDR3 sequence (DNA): TGTGCCAGCAGTTTATTCCCCCCTGGGGCGGGGGGGTTCACAGATACGCAGTATTTT. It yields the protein CASSLFPPGAGGFTDTQYF.